The 16 T cell receptor beta chains in this list originate from one sample, sequenced in a study of CD8 T cells in ankylosing spondylitis. MiXCR was run by TCRdb on the 5' RACE reads, yielding one entry per CDR3 protein. The sample holds 750,000 to 850,000 distinct CDR3 sequences, approximately 12% seen once. General study findings and limits: For ankylosing spondylitis blood, a TCR beta motif of eight or nine highly homologous variants appeared characteristic.

These receptors' antigens are unknown. Sequenced: blood, either unsorted or a sorted T cell fraction (not recorded which). The receptors come from a male donor with ankylosing spondylitis.

This clonotype has at least ten counts. The V and J genes are TRBV10-3 and TRBJ2-7; 11 positions agree with TRBD2. The CDR3 spans 15 residues. Germline loops: CDR1 ENHRY, CDR2 SYGVKD. Trimming took 7 bases from V and 4 from J; bases not matched to a gene: 9. CDR3 DNA: TGTGCCATCACCGGGGGGCTAGCGGGAGGATACGAGCAGTACTTC. Protein: CAITGGLAGGYEQYF.

This clonotype has a handful of counts. V usage is TRBV4-3 and J usage is TRBJ2-1; 11 positions agree with TRBD2. V lost 4 bases, J lost 1 base, and 3 bases stayed unmatched. Germline CDR1 and CDR2: LGHNA and YSLEER. The CDR3 extends over 16 amino acids. The CDR3 DNA reads as TGCGCCAGCAGCCCGACTAGCGGGACTTCCTACAATGAGCAGTTCTTC. Protein sequence: CASSPTSGTSYNEQFF.

This clonotype occurred a few times. The rearrangement joins TRBV4-3 to TRBJ1-3; possibly TRBD1 for D (5 bases). The germline CDR1 and CDR2 sequences are LGHNA and YSLEER. V lost 0 bases to trimming and J lost 3 bases, with 12 bases between them. CDR3 length: 16 amino acids. CDR3: CASSQDGQGNGNTIYF. The CDR3 coding sequence is TGCGCCAGCAGCCAAGATGGGCAGGGAAATGGAAACACCATATATTTT.

This clonotype was observed a handful of times. The chain couples TRBV7-2 to TRBJ2-3; D possibly corresponds to TRBD1 (6 bases). Trimming cost V 0 bases and J 0 bases, with 10 bases left between them. The germline gives CDR1 SGHTA, CDR2 FQGNSA. The CDR3 sequence is 16 residues long. The CDR3 nucleotides read TGTGCCAGCAGCTTAGCAGTGGGGGCCAGCACAGATACGCAGTATTTT. It specifies CASSLAVGASTDTQYF.

This clonotype has more than one count but fewer than ten. The chain couples TRBV20-1 to TRBJ1-2, with 9 nucleotides matching TRBD1. Germline CDR1 DFQATT, CDR2 SNEGSKA (reference sequence). V dropped 5 bases and J dropped 7; count of bases not matched to a gene: 17. The CDR3 is 16 residues long. CDR3 nucleotide sequence: TGCAGTGCTGTAGATCGCCGGACAGGGGTATCAGGTGGCTACACCTTC. Translating gives CSAVDRRTGVSGGYTF.

The gene calls are TRBV19 and TRBJ2-6; D unresolved. With 1 base removed from V and 0 bases from J, the gap between germline ends came to 13 bases. The CDR3 is 18 amino acids. Germline CDR1 and CDR2: LNHDA and SQIVND (reference sequence). The CDR3 spells CASSIGGISTSGANVLTF. CDR3 sequence (DNA): TGTGCCAGTAGTATAGGGGGAATTTCCACCTCTGGGGCCAACGTCCTGACTTTC.

V gene TRBV29-1 combines with J gene TRBJ2-5; 10 positions match TRBD2. CDR3 length: 15 residues. Germline V CDR1 and CDR2: SQVTM, ANQGSEA. Trimming cost V 1 base and J 5 bases; bases outside gene matches: 7. CDR3 nucleotides: TGCAGCGTTGAAGGAGCGGGAGGGCCAGGCGAGACCCAGTACTTC. The encoded protein is CSVEGAGGPGETQYF.

This clonotype was recorded at least ten times. This rearrangement joins TRBV20-1 to TRBJ2-3; 11 positions agree with TRBD2. The germline CDR1 and CDR2 sequences are DFQATT and SNEGSKA (reference sequence). Unmatched junction bases numbered 6, after V lost 6 bases and J lost 4 bases. The CDR3 has 14 amino acids. This chain's CDR3 is CSARLAGIPDTQYF. Here the CDR3 DNA reads TGCAGTGCGCGACTAGCGGGAATCCCAGATACGCAGTATTTT.

V and J are TRBV6-2 or TRBV6-3 and TRBJ2-1, with TRBD2 matching 8 bases. The CDR3 is 14 residues long. Germline CDR1 and CDR2: MNHEY and SVGEGT. J was trimmed by 4 bases and V by 8 bases; bases with no gene match: 7. DNA for the CDR3: TGTGCCAGCGGTAGACTAGCGCGTTACAATGAGCAGTTCTTC. It encodes CASGRLARYNEQFF.

This CDR3 is CASSSSGQGLEQFF. In DNA, the CDR3 is TGCGCCAGCAGCTCATCGGGACAGGGGCTTGAGCAGTTCTTC. The J gene is TRBJ2-1, the V gene TRBV5-1; TRBD1 aligns across 10 bases. This CDR3 has 14 residues. The junction had 6 bases not matched to a gene; V was cut back by 3 bases and J by 9 bases. CDR1 and CDR2 (germline): SGHRS, YFSETQ.

The chain links TRBV10-3 to TRBJ2-1; 10 bases map to TRBD1. The CDR3 length is 14 residues. V was clipped by 6 bases and J by 8 bases; unmatched bases: 7. Per germline, CDR1 ENHRY and CDR2 SYGVKD. In DNA, the CDR3 is TGTGCCATCAGCCGGGACAGGGGTGGAGATGAGCAGTTCTTC. This translates into CAISRDRGGDEQFF.

In this sample, this clonotype turned up a few times. V usage is TRBV5-1 and J usage is TRBJ1-4; D not resolved. CDR1 and CDR2 (germline): SGHRS, YFSETQ. With 3 bases removed from V and 1 base from J, the gap between germline ends came to 10 bases. This CDR3 region has 15 residues. This CDR3 reads CASSSTSGTNEKLFF. CDR3 coding DNA: TGCGCCAGCAGCTCCACATCCGGAACTAATGAAAAACTGTTTTTT. Supplemented by reference TRBV5-1 and TRBJ1-4, the full variable domain reads KAGVTQTPRYLIKTRGQQVTLSCSPISGHRSVSWYQQTPGQGLQFLFEYFSETQRNKGNFPGRFSGRQFSNSRSEMNVSTLELGDSALYLCASSSTSGTNEKLFFGSGTQLSVL.

Ten or more counts support this clonotype. CDR3 amino acids: CSVEAGGVGEQYF. CDR3 DNA: TGCAGCGTTGAAGCGGGCGGCGTGGGGGAGCAGTACTTC. The rearrangement uses TRBV29-1 and TRBJ2-7, with D unclear. The CDR3 totals 13 residues. Germline values: CDR1 SQVTM, CDR2 ANQGSEA. The ends were cut back, 1 base at V and 7 bases at J, with 14 bases in the middle.

The sample holds a few counts of this clonotype. V and J are TRBV20-1 and TRBJ1-1; a weak D match, TRBD1 (5 bases). V lost 5 bases and J lost 9, with 16 bases in between. Germline V CDR1 and CDR2: DFQATT, SNEGSKA (reference sequence). This CDR3 region has 12 residues. The CDR3 nucleotides are TGCAGTGCTTTTACAGGCCTTATACAAGCTTTCTTT. It codes for CSAFTGLIQAFF.

This clonotype was seen more than once but under ten times. The chain employs TRBV6-1 and TRBJ1-5, with D perhaps TRBD1 (5 bases). This CDR3 is 13 amino acids long. Germline lookup yields CDR1 MNHNS and CDR2 SASEGT. V was pared by 4 bases and J by 3 bases, with 7 bases between. CDR3 nucleotides: TGTGCCAGCAGTGGCAGGGCCAATCAGCCCCAGCATTTT. Translated, it gives CASSGRANQPQHF.

The chain combines TRBV20-1 with TRBJ2-3, with D perhaps TRBD2 (5 bases). The ends were cut back, 1 base at V and 2 bases at J, with 7 bases in the middle. Germline-derived CDR1 and CDR2 are DFQATT and SNEGSKA (reference sequence). The CDR3 consists of 13 residues. CDR3 DNA sequence: TGCAGTGCTAGAGGGACTTACACAGATACGCAGTATTTT. This codes for CSARGTYTDTQYF.